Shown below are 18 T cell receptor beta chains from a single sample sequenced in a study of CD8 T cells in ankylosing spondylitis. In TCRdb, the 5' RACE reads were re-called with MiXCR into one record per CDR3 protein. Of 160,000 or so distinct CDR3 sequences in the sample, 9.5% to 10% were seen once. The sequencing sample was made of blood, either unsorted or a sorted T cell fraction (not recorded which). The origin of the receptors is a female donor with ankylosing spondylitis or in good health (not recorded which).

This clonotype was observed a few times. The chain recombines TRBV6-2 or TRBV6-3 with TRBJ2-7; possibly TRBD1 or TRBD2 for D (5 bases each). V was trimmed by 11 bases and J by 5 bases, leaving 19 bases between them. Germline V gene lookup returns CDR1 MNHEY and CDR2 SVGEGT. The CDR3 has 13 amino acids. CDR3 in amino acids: CAPLRDARHEQYF. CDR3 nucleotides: TGTGCCCCCCTTCGGGACGCTAGGCACGAGCAGTACTTC.

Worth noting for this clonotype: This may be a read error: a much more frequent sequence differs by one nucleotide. The CDR3 spells CASSVETGAEYSEQFF. The CDR3 DNA reads as TGTGCCAGCAGCGTAGAGACGGGAGCCGAATACAGTGAGCAGTTCTTC. This chain connects TRBV9 to TRBJ2-1; weak D call: TRBD2 (6 bases). The V gene's germline CDR1 is SGDLS and CDR2 YYNGEE. The CDR3 covers 16 residues. The full variable domain, with the rest looked up from reference TRBV9 and TRBJ2-1, is DSGVTQTPKHLITATGQRVTLRCSPRSGDLSVYWYQQSLDQGLQFLIQYYNGEERAKGNILERFSAQQFPDLHSELNLSSLELGDSALYFCASSVETGAEYSEQFFGPGTRLTVL.

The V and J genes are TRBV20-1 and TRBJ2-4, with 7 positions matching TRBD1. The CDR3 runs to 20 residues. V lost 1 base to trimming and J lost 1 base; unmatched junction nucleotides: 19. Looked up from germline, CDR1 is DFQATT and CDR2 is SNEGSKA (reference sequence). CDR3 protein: CSARGNRGQPGRRAKNIQYF. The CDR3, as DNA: TGCAGTGCTAGAGGGAATAGGGGGCAGCCAGGGCGGAGGGCCAAAAACATTCAGTACTTC.

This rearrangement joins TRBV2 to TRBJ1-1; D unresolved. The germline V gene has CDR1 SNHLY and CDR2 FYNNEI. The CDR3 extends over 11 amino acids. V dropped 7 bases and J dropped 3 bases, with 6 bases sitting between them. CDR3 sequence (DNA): TGTGCCAGCACTGGGGACACTGAAGCTTTCTTT. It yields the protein CASTGDTEAFF.

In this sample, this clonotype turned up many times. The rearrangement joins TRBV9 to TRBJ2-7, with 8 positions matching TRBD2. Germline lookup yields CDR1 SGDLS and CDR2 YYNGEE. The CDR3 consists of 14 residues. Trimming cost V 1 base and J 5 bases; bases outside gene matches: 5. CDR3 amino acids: CASSVSGSPHEQYF. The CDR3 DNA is TGTGCCAGCAGCGTAAGCGGGAGTCCCCACGAGCAGTACTTC.

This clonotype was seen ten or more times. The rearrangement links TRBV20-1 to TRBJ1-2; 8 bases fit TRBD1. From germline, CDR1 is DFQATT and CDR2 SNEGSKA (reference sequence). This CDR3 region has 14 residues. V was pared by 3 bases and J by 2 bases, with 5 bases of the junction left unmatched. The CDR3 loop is CSARDRAANYGYTF. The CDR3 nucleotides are TGCAGTGCTAGGGACAGGGCCGCAAACTATGGCTACACCTTC.

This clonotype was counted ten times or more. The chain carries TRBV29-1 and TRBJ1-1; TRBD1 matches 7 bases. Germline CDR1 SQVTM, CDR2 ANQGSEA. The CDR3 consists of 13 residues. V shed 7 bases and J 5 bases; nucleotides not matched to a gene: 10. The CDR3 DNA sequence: TGCAGCGGGACAACAGGGGAGGTAACTGAAGCTTTCTTT. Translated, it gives CSGTTGEVTEAFF.

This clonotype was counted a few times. This CDR3 is CASSILGGLTDTQYF. DNA of the CDR3: TGTGCCAGTAGTATCCTAGGCGGGCTCACAGATACGCAGTATTTT. V is TRBV19 and J is TRBJ2-3; D is possibly TRBD2 (5 bases). The CDR3 contains 15 residues. Between the trimmed V and J ends, which lost 3 bases and 2 bases, there was a span of 12 bases. Germline CDR1 is LNHDA and CDR2 is SQIVND (reference sequence). Combining the CDR3 with reference TRBV19 and TRBJ2-3 gives the whole variable domain DGGITQSPKYLFRKEGQNVTLSCEQNLNHDAMYWYRQDPGQGLRLIYYSQIVNDFQKGDIAEGYSVSREKKESFPLTVTSAQKNPTAFYLCASSILGGLTDTQYFGPGTRLTVL.

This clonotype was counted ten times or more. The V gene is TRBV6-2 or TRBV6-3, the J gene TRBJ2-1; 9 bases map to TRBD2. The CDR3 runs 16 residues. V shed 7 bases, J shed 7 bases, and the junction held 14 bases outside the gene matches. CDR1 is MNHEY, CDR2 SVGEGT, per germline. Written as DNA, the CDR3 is TGTGCCAGCAAGAACCCCCGACTAGCGGAACATAATGAGCAGTTCTTC. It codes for CASKNPRLAEHNEQFF.

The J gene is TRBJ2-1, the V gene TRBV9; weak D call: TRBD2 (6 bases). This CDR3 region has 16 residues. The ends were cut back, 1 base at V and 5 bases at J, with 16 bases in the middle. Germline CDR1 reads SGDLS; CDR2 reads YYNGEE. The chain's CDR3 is CASSVLPGEADNEQFF. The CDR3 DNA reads TGTGCCAGCAGCGTACTCCCGGGGGAAGCAGACAATGAGCAGTTCTTC.

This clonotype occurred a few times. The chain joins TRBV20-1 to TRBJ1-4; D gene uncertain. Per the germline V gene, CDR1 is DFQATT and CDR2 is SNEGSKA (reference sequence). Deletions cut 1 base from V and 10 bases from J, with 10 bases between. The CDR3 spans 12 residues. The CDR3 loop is CSARGREGKLFF. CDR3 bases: TGCAGTGCTAGAGGTCGGGAGGGAAAACTGTTTTTT.

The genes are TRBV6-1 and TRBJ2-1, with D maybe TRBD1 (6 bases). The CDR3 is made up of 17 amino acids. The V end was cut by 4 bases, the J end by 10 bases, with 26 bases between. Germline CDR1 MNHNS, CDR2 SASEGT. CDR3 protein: CASSAYPREQGLGEQFF. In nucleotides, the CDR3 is TGTGCCAGCAGTGCCTACCCCCGGGAACAGGGCTTAGGGGAGCAGTTCTTC.

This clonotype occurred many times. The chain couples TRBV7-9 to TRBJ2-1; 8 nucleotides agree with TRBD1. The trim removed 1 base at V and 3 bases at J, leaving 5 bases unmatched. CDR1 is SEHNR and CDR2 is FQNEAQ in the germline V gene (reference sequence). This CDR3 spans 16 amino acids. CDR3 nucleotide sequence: TGTGCCAGCAGCTTAGTCGGGACAGGAATCTACAATGAGCAGTTCTTC. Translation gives CASSLVGTGIYNEQFF.

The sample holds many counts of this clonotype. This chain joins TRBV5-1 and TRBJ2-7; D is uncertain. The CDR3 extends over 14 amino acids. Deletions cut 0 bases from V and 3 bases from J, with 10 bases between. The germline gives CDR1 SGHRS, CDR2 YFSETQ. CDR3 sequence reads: CASSLGLSYYEQYF. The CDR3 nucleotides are TGCGCCAGCAGCTTGGGTCTATCCTACTACGAGCAGTACTTC.

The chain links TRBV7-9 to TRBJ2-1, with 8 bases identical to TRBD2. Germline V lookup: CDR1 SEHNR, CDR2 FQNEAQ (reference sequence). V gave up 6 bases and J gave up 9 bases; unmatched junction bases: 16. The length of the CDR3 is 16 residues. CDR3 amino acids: CASSYPWAGGPTEQFF. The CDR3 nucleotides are TGTGCCAGCAGTTACCCCTGGGCGGGAGGCCCGACTGAGCAGTTCTTC.

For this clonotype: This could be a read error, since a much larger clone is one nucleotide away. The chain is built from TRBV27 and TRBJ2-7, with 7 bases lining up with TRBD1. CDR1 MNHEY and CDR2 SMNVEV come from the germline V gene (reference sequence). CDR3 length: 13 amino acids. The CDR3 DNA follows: TGTGCCGGCAGTTTCGGCAGGGGGTACGAGCAGTACTTC. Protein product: CAGSFGRGYEQYF.

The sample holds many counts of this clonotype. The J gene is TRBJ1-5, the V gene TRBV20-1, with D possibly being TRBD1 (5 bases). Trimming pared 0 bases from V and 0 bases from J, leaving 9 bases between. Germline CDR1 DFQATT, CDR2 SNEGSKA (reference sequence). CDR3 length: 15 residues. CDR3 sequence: CSARDRRASNQPQHF. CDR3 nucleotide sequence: TGCAGTGCTAGAGATCGCAGGGCTAGCAATCAGCCCCAGCATTTT.

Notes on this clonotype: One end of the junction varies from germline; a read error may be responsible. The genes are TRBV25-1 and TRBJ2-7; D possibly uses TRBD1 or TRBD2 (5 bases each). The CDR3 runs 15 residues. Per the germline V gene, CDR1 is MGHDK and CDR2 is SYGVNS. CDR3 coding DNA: TGTGCCAGCAGTGAAACGGGACGAGACCCCTACGAGCAGCACTTC. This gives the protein CASSETGRDPYEQHF.